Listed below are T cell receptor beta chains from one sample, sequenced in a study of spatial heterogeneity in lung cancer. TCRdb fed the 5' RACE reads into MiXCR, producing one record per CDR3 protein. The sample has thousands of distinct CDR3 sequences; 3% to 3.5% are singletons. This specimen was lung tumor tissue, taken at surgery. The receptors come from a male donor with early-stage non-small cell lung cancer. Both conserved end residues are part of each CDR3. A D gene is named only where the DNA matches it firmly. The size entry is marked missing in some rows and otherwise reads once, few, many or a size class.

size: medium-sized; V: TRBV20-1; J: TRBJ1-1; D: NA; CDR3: CSARGDTEAFF; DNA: TGCAGTGCTAGAGGGGACACTGAAGCTTTCTTT
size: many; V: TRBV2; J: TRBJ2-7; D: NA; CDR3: CASSEQEGYEQYF; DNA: TGTGCCAGCAGTGAACAGGAGGGCTACGAGCAGTACTTC
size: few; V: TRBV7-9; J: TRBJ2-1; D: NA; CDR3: CASSLEGTWYNEQFF; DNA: TGTGCCAGCAGCTTAGAGGGTACCTGGTACAATGAGCAGTTCTTC
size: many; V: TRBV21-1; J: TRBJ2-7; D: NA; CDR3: CASSKALPGARYYEQYF; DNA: TGTGCCAGCAGCAAAGCGCTACCCGGGGCGCGTTACTACGAGCAGTACTTC
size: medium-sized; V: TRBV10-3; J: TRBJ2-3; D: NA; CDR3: CAISQGRLTDTQYF; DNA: TGTGCCATCAGTCAGGGCAGGCTCACAGATACGCAGTATTTT
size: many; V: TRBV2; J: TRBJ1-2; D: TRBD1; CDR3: CARIVGTGGINNYGDTF; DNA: TGTGCCAGAATTGTCGGGACAGGGGGCATAAATAACTATGGCGACACCTTC
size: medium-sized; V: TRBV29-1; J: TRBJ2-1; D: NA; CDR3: CSVEDLGNEQFF; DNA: TGCAGCGTTGAAGACTTGGGGAATGAGCAGTTCTTC
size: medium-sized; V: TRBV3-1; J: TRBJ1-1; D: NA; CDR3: CASSQVHTEAFF; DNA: TGTGCCAGCAGCCAAGTCCACACTGAAGCTTTCTTT
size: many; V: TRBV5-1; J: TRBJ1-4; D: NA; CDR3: CASSELSAQGTNEKLFF; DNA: TGCGCCAGCAGCGAATTATCCGCACAGGGAACTAATGAAAAACTGTTTTTT
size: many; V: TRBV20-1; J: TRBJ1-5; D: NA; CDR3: CSARDIQGIDQPQHF; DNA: TGCAGTGCTAGAGATATCCAGGGGATCGATCAGCCCCAGCATTTT
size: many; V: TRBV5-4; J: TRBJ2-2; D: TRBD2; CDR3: CASSLGLAGANTGELFF; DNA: TGTGCCAGCAGCTTGGGGCTAGCGGGGGCGAACACCGGGGAGCTGTTTTTT
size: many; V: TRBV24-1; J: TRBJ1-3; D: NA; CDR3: CATSGGNTIYF; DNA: TGTGCCACCAGTGGTGGAAACACCATATATTTT
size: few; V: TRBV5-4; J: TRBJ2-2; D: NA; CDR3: CASSFKAGRGGTGELFF; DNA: TGTGCCAGCAGCTTTAAAGCCGGCAGGGGAGGGACCGGGGAGCTGTTTTTT
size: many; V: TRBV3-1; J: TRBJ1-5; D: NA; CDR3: CASSQEGGRNQPQHF; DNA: TGTGCCAGCAGCCAAGAGGGGGGGCGCAATCAGCCCCAGCATTTT
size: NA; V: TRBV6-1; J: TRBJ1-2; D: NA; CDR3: CASSERAGAYGYTF; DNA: TGTGCCAGCAGTGAAAGGGCAGGGGCCTATGGCTACACCTTC
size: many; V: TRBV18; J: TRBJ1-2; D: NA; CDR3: CASRREGSNYGYNF; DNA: TGTGCCAGCAGGAGAGAGGGGTCTAACTATGGCTACAACTTC
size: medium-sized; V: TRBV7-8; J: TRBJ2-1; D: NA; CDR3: CASTLGGSGGNNEQFF; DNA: TGTGCCAGCACCCTGGGAGGTTCGGGCGGTAACAATGAGCAGTTCTTC
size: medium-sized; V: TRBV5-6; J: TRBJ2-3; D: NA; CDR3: CASSLWGGAEDTQYF; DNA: TGTGCCAGCAGCTTGTGGGGCGGGGCGGAAGATACGCAGTATTTT
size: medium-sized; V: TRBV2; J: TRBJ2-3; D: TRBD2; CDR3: CARSGRVAGVDTQYF; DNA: TGTGCCAGGAGTGGAAGGGTAGCGGGAGTGGATACGCAGTATTTT
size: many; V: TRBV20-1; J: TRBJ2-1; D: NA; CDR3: CSVPKGASSYNEQFF; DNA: TGCAGTGTCCCGAAGGGAGCCTCTTCCTACAATGAGCAGTTCTTC
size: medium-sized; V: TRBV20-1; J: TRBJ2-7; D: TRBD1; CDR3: CSARGGQGATYEQYF; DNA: TGCAGTGCTAGGGGGGGACAGGGGGCAACCTACGAGCAGTACTTC
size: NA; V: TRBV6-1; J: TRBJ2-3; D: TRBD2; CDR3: CASSESPAGGFTDTQYF; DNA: TGTGCCAGCAGTGAAAGCCCAGCGGGGGGTTTCACAGATACGCAGTATTTT
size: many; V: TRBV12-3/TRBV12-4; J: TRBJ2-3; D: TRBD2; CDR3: CASRAGRGERTDTQYF; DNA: TGTGCCAGCAGGGCCGGGCGGGGGGAACGCACAGATACGCAGTATTTT
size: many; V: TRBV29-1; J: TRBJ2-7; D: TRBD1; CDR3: CSVEVEGQLYEQYF; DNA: TGCAGCGTTGAAGTAGAGGGACAGCTCTACGAGCAGTACTTC
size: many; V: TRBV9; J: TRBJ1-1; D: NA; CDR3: CASSVRATPRNTEAFF; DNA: TGTGCCAGCAGCGTTAGGGCTACCCCAAGGAACACTGAAGCTTTCTTT
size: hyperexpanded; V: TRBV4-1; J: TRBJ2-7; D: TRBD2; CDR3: CASSQGEREGTEQYF; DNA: TGCGCCAGCAGCCAAGGGGAGCGGGAGGGGACCGAGCAGTACTTC
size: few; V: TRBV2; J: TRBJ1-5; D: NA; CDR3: CASSANSDQPQHF; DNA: TGTGCCAGCAGTGCTAACAGCGATCAGCCCCAGCATTTT
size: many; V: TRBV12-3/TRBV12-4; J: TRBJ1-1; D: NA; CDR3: CASSFLESTEAFF; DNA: TGTGCCAGCAGTTTTCTTGAGAGCACTGAAGCTTTCTTT